The sample holds one count of the clone carrying this TCR beta chain. This sample was included in a study of blood T cell repertoires in COVID-19. Study-wide background: COVID-19 samples from acute and convalescent phases originated in the United States, Italy and Spain. Nucleic acid was either cDNA or gDNA, and it came from T cells, B-cell-depleted T cells, or PBMCs.

Libraries were prepared by immunoSEQ multiplex PCR; TCRdb keeps only in-frame clonotypes and omits some of them. The sample carries 210,000 or so clones, about 88% recorded once. Germline V CDR1 and CDR2: SGHVS, FQNEAQ. The ends lost 8 bases at V and 1 base at J; junction bases unmatched: 5. This CDR3 comprises 14 residues. Sample: peripheral blood. This chain connects TRBV7-8 to TRBJ2-1, with TRBD2 matching over 7 bases. The clonotype was recovered from a woman aged 55-70 years with acute or convalescent COVID-19. Here the CDR3 reads CASGSGTSYNEQFF. In DNA, the CDR3 is TGTGCCAGCGGAAGCGGGACGTCCTACAATGAGCAGTTCTTC.